This is a list of T cell receptor beta chains from one sample in a study of PD-1 blockade in classical Hodgkin lymphoma. Clones were sequenced by immunoSEQ multiplex PCR, and TCRdb holds only the in-frame ones, with some missing. The sample lists tens of thousands of clones; around 90% were seen once. Here the sequenced sample was CD4+ T cells from blood, taken before the fourth cycle of nivolumab. The receptors here all came from a human donor with classical Hodgkin lymphoma. Each CDR3 is given with its conserved first and last residue. The order of the fields is D gene, V gene, J gene, CDR3 protein. D genes are given only for firm matches.

d_gene: .; v_gene: TRBV19; j_gene: TRBJ1-3; CDR3aa: CASSNLLRSAGNTIYF
d_gene: TRBD2; v_gene: TRBV29-1; j_gene: TRBJ2-1; CDR3aa: CSVASGISRSYNEQFF
d_gene: .; v_gene: TRBV19; j_gene: TRBJ1-4; CDR3aa: CASSIDEKLFF
d_gene: TRBD2; v_gene: TRBV28; j_gene: TRBJ2-1; CDR3aa: CASTLGTSGSLGEQFF
d_gene: .; v_gene: TRBV30; j_gene: TRBJ1-2; CDR3aa: CAWTPVGAFMGYTF
d_gene: .; v_gene: TRBV11-2; j_gene: TRBJ2-2; CDR3aa: CASRGVRAANTGELFF
d_gene: .; v_gene: TRBV7-8; j_gene: TRBJ2-1; CDR3aa: CASSLPPRNEQFF
d_gene: .; v_gene: TRBV18; j_gene: TRBJ2-7; CDR3aa: CASSPFGAYEQYF
d_gene: .; v_gene: TRBV6-1; j_gene: TRBJ1-5; CDR3aa: CASSEVGDQPQHF
d_gene: .; v_gene: TRBV4-1; j_gene: TRBJ2-6; CDR3aa: CASSQDRGTAGANVLTF
d_gene: .; v_gene: TRBV12-1; j_gene: TRBJ2-7; CDR3aa: CASSFGRGCSKYF
d_gene: .; v_gene: TRBV7-2; j_gene: TRBJ1-1; CDR3aa: CASRWKGDTEAFF
d_gene: .; v_gene: TRBV11-2; j_gene: TRBJ2-3; CDR3aa: CASRYRGEWTDTQYF
d_gene: TRBD1; v_gene: TRBV11-1; j_gene: TRBJ2-6; CDR3aa: CASSNRDRVAGANVLTF
d_gene: .; v_gene: TRBV30; j_gene: TRBJ2-5; CDR3aa: CAWSVGLQKATQYF
d_gene: .; v_gene: TRBV10-3; j_gene: TRBJ2-2; CDR3aa: CAIASVDRNTGELFF
d_gene: .; v_gene: TRBV5-6; j_gene: TRBJ1-1; CDR3aa: CASSPGGQRPNTEAFF
d_gene: .; v_gene: TRBV6-1; j_gene: TRBJ2-1; CDR3aa: CALLEGLSSYNEQFF
d_gene: .; v_gene: TRBV13; j_gene: TRBJ2-7; CDR3aa: CASSFSAGQSYEQYF
d_gene: .; v_gene: TRBV7-7; j_gene: TRBJ1-4; CDR3aa: CASSFQGGEKLFF
d_gene: TRBD1; v_gene: TRBV5-1; j_gene: TRBJ2-7; CDR3aa: CASSVTGVFGEQYF
d_gene: .; v_gene: TRBV11-2; j_gene: TRBJ2-7; CDR3aa: CASSLERGSSYEQYF
d_gene: .; v_gene: TRBV5-1; j_gene: TRBJ1-2; CDR3aa: CASSLNQNYGYTF
d_gene: .; v_gene: TRBV6-4; j_gene: TRBJ1-5; CDR3aa: CASSEQPAQPQHF
d_gene: TRBD2; v_gene: TRBV11-2; j_gene: TRBJ2-3; CDR3aa: CASSFGLAGAGTDTQYF
d_gene: TRBD2; v_gene: TRBV10-3; j_gene: TRBJ2-3; CDR3aa: CAISEGLAATDTQYF
d_gene: .; v_gene: TRBV5-1; j_gene: TRBJ2-7; CDR3aa: CASSLQAHEQYF
d_gene: .; v_gene: TRBV29-1; j_gene: TRBJ1-2; CDR3aa: CSVERSFLTYGYTF
d_gene: TRBD2; v_gene: TRBV9; j_gene: TRBJ2-1; CDR3aa: CASSSSDSGSGRSDEQFF
d_gene: .; v_gene: TRBV27; j_gene: TRBJ1-3; CDR3aa: CASSLSLTSGNTIYF
d_gene: TRBD1; v_gene: TRBV5-1; j_gene: TRBJ1-5; CDR3aa: CASSSARQGGPNQPQHF
d_gene: TRBD1; v_gene: TRBV28; j_gene: TRBJ2-7; CDR3aa: CASSTTGAQGYEQYF
d_gene: TRBD2; v_gene: TRBV15; j_gene: TRBJ2-1; CDR3aa: CATSGRLAGAGEQFF
d_gene: .; v_gene: TRBV5-1; j_gene: TRBJ1-4; CDR3aa: CASSLQPGGDEKLFF
d_gene: .; v_gene: TRBV28; j_gene: TRBJ2-7; CDR3aa: CASSLGVWFLGSSSYEQYF
d_gene: TRBD1; v_gene: TRBV27; j_gene: TRBJ1-5; CDR3aa: CASRVTGRYSQPQHF
d_gene: .; v_gene: TRBV6-5; j_gene: TRBJ2-5; CDR3aa: CASSYSETGRTQYF
d_gene: .; v_gene: TRBV5-1; j_gene: TRBJ2-5; CDR3aa: CASSLDREMSIRETQYF
d_gene: TRBD1; v_gene: TRBV11-3; j_gene: TRBJ2-3; CDR3aa: CASSYSRDRGGDTQYF
d_gene: .; v_gene: TRBV7-2; j_gene: TRBJ1-5; CDR3aa: CASSSLGRVYSNQPQHF
d_gene: .; v_gene: TRBV10-3; j_gene: TRBJ2-2; CDR3aa: CAIRRSGALISTGELFF
d_gene: TRBD1; v_gene: TRBV13; j_gene: TRBJ2-3; CDR3aa: CASSATGASTDTQYF
d_gene: .; v_gene: TRBV25-1; j_gene: TRBJ1-1; CDR3aa: CASSSFGGTEAFF
d_gene: .; v_gene: TRBV4-1; j_gene: TRBJ2-1; CDR3aa: CASSQDSGSSYNEQFF
d_gene: TRBD2; v_gene: TRBV7-8; j_gene: TRBJ2-4; CDR3aa: CASSSPGLVGYIQYF
d_gene: .; v_gene: TRBV13; j_gene: TRBJ2-3; CDR3aa: CASSLDRYTQYF
d_gene: .; v_gene: TRBV21-1; j_gene: TRBJ1-1; CDR3aa: CASSNRDSELEMNTEAFF